What follows is one T cell receptor (beta chain) and its context. This record comes from a study of cytomegalovirus exposure and HLA in healthy donors. This CDR3 is built from 13 residues. The germline CDR1 and CDR2 sequences are LNHDA and SQIVND (reference sequence). Trimming took 4 bases from V and 2 from J, leaving 7 bases between them. 60 Vbeta and 13 Jbeta primers were used in PCR. TCRdb keeps only in-frame clones here, not all; method: immunoSEQ multiplex PCR. The sample shows about 130,000 clones, 78% of them seen only once. The chain has TRBV19 and TRBJ2-3; the D is unclear. Sequencing was carried out using PBMCs. This TCR derives from a woman aged 40-49 years in good health and CMV-seronegative. Written as DNA, the CDR3 is TGTGCCAGTAGTACGACTGCCACAGATACGCAGTATTTT. This sequence encodes CASSTTATDTQYF.